This passage covers 12 T cell receptor beta chains from one sample sequenced in a study of blood T cell repertoires in COVID-19 (dated by TCRdb to the early 2020s). Libraries were made using the immunoSEQ multiplex PCR assay. Drawn from immuneACCESS, this table holds only the in-frame rearrangements with V and J called that TCRdb kept. Clones are partly lost; checked studies trace under half to an unresolved V gene and leave the rest unexplained. In all, the sample holds more than 70,000 clones, and roughly 80% of those were seen once. Roughly 4.8% of the sample rests with the top ten. Sequenced input: peripheral blood. These receptors came from a woman aged 80 or older with active or convalescent COVID-19.

The chain uses TRBV7-2 and TRBJ2-7, with D unclear. CDR3 length equals 11 residues. V gave up 5 bases and J gave up 7 bases, with 9 bases separating them. Germline assignment: CDR1 SGHTA and CDR2 FQGNSA. CDR3 loop: CASSPRLEQYF. Written as DNA, the CDR3 is TGTGCCAGCAGCCCCCGTTTAGAGCAGTACTTC.

CDR3 DNA: TGCGCCAGCAGTGAGGACCCCAGGGAGCAGTACTTC. It translates to CASSEDPREQYF. The chain recombines TRBV10-1 with TRBJ2-7; D gene unclear. V lost 2 bases and J 7 bases, leaving 9 bases between the germline ends. The CDR3 runs to 12 residues. Germline V gene lookup returns CDR1 WNHNN and CDR2 SYGVQD (reference sequence).

The chain links TRBV4-3 to TRBJ2-7, with 9 positions matching TRBD1. The CDR3 extends over 14 amino acids. V lost 4 bases and J lost 2; bases outside the gene matches: 3. Germline CDR1 and CDR2: LGHNA and YSLEER. DNA for the CDR3: TGCGCCAGCAGCCTTAGACAGGGGGCCTACGAGCAGTACTTC. Amino acid sequence: CASSLRQGAYEQYF.

This clone was counted once. The V call is TRBV28, the J call TRBJ2-2; D possibly corresponds to TRBD1 (7 bases). The CDR3 sequence is 14 residues long. The germline V gene encodes CDR1 MDHEN and CDR2 SYDVKM. V lost 6 bases, J lost 6 bases, and 14 bases lay in between. The CDR3, as DNA: TGTGCCAGCAGGAAGACAGGGAGGCCCGGGGAGCTGTTTTTT. Protein product: CASRKTGRPGELFF.

Concerning this clone itself: This specimen includes other DNA sequences encoding the same CDR3. The chain carries TRBV18 and TRBJ2-5, with D unresolved. CDR1 is KGHSH, CDR2 LQKENI, per germline. V was shortened by 6 bases and J by 0 bases, with 5 bases between the two germline ends. The CDR3 is made up of 12 amino acids. The CDR3 spells CASSPYQETQYF. The CDR3 DNA reads TGTGCCAGCTCCCCGTACCAAGAGACCCAGTACTTC.

This chain uses TRBV29-1 with TRBJ2-3; D possibly corresponds to TRBD2 (6 bases). The CDR3 runs 15 residues. Germline CDR1 and CDR2: SQVTM and ANQGSEA. V dropped 4 bases and J dropped 0 bases, with 14 bases sitting between them. The CDR3, as DNA: TGCAGCGTTGTCCGGGGGATTACTAGCACAGATACGCAGTATTTT. It specifies CSVVRGITSTDTQYF.

The gene calls are TRBV2 and TRBJ1-1; maybe TRBD1 (5 bases). This CDR3 is built from 14 residues. CDR1 is SNHLY and CDR2 is FYNNEI in the germline V gene. The germline V and J ends were trimmed by 3 bases and 1 base, with 9 bases remaining between them. The CDR3 here is CASSERGQNTEAFF. The CDR3 region has the DNA TGTGCCAGCAGTGAGCGGGGCCAGAACACTGAAGCTTTCTTT.

J is TRBJ1-5 and V is TRBV4-1; 8 bases align to TRBD1. The CDR3 contains 16 residues. V gave up 0 bases and J gave up 3 bases; unmatched junction bases: 4. Germline CDR1 MGHRA, CDR2 YSYEKL. This CDR3 reads CASSQEGTGVNQPQHF. CDR3 nucleotide sequence: TGCGCCAGCAGCCAAGAGGGGACAGGAGTCAATCAGCCCCAGCATTTT.

The chain uses TRBV6-6 and TRBJ1-2; D is undetermined. The germline V and J ends were trimmed by 7 bases and 4 bases, with 10 bases remaining between them. The CDR3 totals 12 residues. Germline V gene sequence: CDR1 MNHNY, CDR2 SVGAGI (reference sequence). CDR3 loop: CASNSRGYGYTF. The CDR3 DNA is TGTGCCAGCAATTCTAGAGGCTATGGCTACACCTTC.

The gene calls are TRBV10-3 and TRBJ2-5; maybe TRBD2 (7 bases). V gave up 5 bases and J gave up 5 bases, with 12 bases separating them. CDR1 and CDR2 from the germline V gene are ENHRY and SYGVKD. CDR3 length: 13 amino acids. CDR3 sequence reads: CAISYREGETQYF. In DNA form, the CDR3 reads TGTGCCATCAGTTACAGGGAGGGGGAGACCCAGTACTTC.

The table lists this clone with a count of one. V usage is TRBV6-4 and J usage is TRBJ2-7, with D perhaps TRBD2 (5 bases). The CDR3 has 16 residues. CDR1 is MRHNA, CDR2 SNTAGT, per germline. V gave up 2 bases and J gave up 3 bases, with 17 bases separating them. CDR3 sequence reads: CASSDHVGVLGYEQYF. CDR3 DNA: TGTGCCAGCAGTGACCATGTCGGGGTGCTAGGCTACGAGCAGTACTTC.

This chain joins TRBV5-4 and TRBJ2-1; D may be TRBD2 (6 bases). Germline values: CDR1 SGHNT, CDR2 YYREEE (reference sequence). V was pared by 1 base and J by 5 bases, with 10 bases between. The CDR3 has 14 residues. The CDR3 coding sequence is TGTGCCAGCAGCTTGCGGTTAGCGGACAATGAGCAGTTCTTC. This gives the protein CASSLRLADNEQFF.